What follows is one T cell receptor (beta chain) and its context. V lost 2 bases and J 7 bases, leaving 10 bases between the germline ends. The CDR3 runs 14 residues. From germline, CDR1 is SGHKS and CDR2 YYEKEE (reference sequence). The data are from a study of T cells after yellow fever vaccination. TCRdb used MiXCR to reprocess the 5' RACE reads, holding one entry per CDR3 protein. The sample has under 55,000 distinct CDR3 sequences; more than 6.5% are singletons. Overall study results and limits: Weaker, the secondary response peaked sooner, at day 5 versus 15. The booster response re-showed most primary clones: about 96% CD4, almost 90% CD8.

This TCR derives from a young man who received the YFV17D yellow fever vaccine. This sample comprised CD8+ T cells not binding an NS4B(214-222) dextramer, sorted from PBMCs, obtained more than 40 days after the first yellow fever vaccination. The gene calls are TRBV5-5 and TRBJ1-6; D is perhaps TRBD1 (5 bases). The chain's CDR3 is CASSFRQWNSPLHF. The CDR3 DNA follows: TGTGCCAGCAGCTTTAGACAGTGGAATTCACCCCTCCACTTT.